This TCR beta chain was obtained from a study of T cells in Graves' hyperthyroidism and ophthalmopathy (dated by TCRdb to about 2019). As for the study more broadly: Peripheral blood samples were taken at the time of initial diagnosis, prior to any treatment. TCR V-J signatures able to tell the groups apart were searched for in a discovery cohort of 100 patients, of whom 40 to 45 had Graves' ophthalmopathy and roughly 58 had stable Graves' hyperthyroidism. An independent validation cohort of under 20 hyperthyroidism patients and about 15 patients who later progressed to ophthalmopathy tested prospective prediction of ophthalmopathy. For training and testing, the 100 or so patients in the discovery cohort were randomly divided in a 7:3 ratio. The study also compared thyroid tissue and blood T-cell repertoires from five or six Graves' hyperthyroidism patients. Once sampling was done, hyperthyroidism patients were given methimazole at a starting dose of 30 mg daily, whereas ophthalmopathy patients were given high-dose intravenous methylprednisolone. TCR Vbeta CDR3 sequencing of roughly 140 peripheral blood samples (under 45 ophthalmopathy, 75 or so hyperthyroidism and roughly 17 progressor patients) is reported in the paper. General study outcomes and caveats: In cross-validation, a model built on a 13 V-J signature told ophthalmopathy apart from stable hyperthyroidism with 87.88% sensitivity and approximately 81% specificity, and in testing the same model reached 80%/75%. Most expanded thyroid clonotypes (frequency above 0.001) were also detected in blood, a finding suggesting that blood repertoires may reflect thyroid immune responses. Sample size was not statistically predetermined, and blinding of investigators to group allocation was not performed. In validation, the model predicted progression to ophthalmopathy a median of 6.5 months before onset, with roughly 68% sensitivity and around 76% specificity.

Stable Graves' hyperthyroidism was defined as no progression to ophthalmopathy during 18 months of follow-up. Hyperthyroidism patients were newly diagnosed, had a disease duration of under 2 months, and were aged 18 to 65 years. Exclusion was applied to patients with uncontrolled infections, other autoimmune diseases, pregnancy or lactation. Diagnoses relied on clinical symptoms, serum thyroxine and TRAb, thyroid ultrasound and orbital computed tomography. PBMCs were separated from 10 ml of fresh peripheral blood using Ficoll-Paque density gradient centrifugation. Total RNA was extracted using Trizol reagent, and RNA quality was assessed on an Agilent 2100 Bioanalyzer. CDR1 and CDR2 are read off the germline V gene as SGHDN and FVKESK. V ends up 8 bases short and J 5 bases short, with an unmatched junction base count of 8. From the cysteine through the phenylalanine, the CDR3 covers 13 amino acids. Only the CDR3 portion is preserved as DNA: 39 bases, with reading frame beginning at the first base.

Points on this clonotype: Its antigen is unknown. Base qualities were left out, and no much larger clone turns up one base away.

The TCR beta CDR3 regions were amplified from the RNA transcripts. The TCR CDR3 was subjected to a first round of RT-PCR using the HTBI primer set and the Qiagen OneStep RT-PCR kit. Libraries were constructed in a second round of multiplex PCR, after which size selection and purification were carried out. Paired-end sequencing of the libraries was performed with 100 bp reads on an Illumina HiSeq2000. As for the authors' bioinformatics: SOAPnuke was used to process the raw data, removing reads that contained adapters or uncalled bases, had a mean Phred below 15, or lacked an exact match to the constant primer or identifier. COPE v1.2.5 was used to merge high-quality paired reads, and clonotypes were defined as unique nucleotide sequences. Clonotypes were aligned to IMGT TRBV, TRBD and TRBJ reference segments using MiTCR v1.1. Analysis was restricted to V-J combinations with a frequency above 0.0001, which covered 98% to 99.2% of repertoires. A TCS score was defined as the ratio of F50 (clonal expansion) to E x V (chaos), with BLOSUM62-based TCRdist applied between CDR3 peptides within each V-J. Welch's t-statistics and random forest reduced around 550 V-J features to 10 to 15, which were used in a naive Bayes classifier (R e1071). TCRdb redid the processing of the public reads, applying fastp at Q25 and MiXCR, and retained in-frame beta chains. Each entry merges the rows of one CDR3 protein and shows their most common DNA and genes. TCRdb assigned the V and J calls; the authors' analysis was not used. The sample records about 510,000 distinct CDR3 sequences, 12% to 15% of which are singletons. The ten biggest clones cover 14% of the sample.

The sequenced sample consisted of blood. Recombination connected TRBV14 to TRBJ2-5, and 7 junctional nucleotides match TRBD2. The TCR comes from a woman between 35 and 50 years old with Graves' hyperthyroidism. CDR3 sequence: CASSSGKGETQYF. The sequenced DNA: TGTGCCAGCTCTAGCGGAAAGGGTGAGACCCAGTACTTC.